This record looks at one T cell receptor beta chain sequence and its context. This sample was taken from a study of blood T cell repertoires in COVID-19. Study at large: There were acute and convalescent COVID-19 samples, and they came from the United States, Italy and Spain.

The germline V and J ends were trimmed by 2 bases and 5 bases, with 10 bases remaining between them. The CDR3 runs to 14 residues. Germline V gene lookup returns CDR1 SGHDT and CDR2 YYEEEE. How the authors handled the data: Nucleated cell counts were estimated from reference gene primer amplification. Generated by immunoSEQ multiplex PCR, the TCRdb table keeps only in-frame clones and is missing some. The V and J calls and clone size are taken from that table; D and trimming were inferred from the DNA. The sample shows about 170,000 clones, over 70% of them seen only once. Sequenced: peripheral blood. This chain uses TRBV5-6 with TRBJ1-4; D uncertain. The TCR comes from a woman in her seventies who had recovered from COVID-19. The CDR3 reads CASSFAGYNEKLFF. CDR3 bases: TGTGCCAGCAGCTTCGCCGGGTACAATGAAAAACTGTTTTTT.